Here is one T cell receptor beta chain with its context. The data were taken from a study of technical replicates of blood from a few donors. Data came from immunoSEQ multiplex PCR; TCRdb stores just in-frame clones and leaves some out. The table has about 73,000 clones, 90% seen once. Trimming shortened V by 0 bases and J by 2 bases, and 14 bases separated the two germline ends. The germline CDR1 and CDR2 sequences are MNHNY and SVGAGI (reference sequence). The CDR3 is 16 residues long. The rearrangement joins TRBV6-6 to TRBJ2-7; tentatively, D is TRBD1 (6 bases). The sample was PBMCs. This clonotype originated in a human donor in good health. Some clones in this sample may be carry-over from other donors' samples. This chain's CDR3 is CASSYSNSGATYEQYF. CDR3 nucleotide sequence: TGTGCCAGCAGTTACTCTAATTCAGGGGCCACCTACGAGCAGTACTTC.